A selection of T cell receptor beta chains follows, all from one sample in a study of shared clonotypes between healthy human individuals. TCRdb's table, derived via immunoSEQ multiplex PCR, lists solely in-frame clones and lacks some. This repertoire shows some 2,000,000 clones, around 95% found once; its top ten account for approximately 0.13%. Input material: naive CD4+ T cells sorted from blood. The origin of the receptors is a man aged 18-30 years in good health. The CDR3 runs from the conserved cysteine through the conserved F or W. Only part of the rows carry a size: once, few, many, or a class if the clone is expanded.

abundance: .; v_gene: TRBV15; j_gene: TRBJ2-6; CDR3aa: CATEDRGIGANVLTF
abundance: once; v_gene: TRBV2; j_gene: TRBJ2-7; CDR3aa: CASSGASYEQYF
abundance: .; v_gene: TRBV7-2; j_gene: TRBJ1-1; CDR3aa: CASSLAGRLNTEAFF
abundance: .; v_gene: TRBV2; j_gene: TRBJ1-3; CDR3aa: CAISESAGQLSGNTIYF
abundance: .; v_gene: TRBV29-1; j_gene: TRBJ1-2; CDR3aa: CSVGGLGEREGYTF
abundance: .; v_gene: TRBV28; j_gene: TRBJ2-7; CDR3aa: CASREGLAGPKQYF
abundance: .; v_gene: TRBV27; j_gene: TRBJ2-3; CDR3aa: CASSLGPRTDTQYF
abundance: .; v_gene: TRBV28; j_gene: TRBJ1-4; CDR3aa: CATGLVGGGKLFF
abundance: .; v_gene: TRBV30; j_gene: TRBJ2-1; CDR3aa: CAWRALYYNEQFF
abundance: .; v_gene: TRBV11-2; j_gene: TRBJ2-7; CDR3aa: CASSSRRYEQYF
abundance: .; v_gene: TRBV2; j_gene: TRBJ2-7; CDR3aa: CASEGRGGYEQYF
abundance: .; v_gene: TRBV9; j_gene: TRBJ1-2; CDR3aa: CASSVDVNYGYTF
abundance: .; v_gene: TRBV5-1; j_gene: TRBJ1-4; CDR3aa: CASSLVGATNEKLFF
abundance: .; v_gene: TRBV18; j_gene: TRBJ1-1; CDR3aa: CASSRDGNTEAFF
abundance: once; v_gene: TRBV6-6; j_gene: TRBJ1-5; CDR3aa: CASSYSTLRDQPQHF
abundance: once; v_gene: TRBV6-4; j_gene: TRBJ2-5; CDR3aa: CASSVVLGETQYF
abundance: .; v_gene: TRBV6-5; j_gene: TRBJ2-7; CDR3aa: CASRRTGGWYYEQYF
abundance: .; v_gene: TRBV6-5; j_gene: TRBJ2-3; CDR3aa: CASSVTGGGTDTQYF
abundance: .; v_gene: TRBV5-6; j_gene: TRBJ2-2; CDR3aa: CASSLVGQGNTGELFF
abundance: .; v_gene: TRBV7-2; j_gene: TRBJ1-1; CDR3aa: CASSFLDRVDTEAFF
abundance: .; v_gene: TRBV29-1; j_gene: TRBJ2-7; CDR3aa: CSVGGLYEQYF
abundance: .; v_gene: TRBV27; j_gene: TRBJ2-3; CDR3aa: CASTELGVGTDTQYF
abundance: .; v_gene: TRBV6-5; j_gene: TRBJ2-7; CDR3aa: CASSYSTGGSYEQYF
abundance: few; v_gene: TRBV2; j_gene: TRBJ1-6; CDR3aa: CASREGRNSPLHF
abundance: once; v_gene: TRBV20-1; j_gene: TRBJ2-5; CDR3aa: CSVRGQETQYF
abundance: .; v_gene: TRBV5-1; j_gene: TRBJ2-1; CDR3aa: CASSLVAHGAHRELLSWEQFF
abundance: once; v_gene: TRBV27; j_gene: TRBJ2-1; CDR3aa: CASSIKGFYEQFF
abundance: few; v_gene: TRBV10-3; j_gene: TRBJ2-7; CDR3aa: CAISESGSGSYEQYF
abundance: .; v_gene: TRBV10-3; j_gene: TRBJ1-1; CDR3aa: CAISENRDKAFF
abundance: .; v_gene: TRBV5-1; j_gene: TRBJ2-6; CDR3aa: CASSLGSSGANVLTF
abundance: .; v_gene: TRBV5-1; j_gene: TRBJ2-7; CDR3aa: CASSSGQVVSYEQYF
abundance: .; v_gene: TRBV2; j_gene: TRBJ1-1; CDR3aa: CASSAYGQGDTEAFF
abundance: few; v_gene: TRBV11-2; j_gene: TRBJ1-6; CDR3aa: CASSFGGGNSPLHF
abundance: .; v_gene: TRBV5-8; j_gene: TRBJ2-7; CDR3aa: CASSLGQGQTYEQYF
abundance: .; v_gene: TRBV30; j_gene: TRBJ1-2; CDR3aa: CAGRLWGYTF
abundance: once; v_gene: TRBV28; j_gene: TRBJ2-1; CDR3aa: CASSLGHNEQFF
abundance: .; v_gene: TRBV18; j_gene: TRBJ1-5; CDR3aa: CASRPGQNQPQHF
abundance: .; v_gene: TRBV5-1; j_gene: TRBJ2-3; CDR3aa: CASSSPMTDTQYF
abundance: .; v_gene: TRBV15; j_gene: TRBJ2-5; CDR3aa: CATSREYQETQYF
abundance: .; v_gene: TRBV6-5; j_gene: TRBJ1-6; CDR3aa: CASGDGGRSPLHF
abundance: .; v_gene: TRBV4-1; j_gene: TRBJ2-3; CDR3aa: CASSQFGTALLDTQYF
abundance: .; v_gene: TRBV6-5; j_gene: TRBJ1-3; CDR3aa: CASSSLGSGNTIYF
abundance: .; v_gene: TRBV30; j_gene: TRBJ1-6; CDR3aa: CAWAEWGRNNSPLHF
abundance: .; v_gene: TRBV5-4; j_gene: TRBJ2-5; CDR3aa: CASSLWDRPVQETQYF
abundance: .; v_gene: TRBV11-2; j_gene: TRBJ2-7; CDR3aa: CASSMGQTLIYEQYF
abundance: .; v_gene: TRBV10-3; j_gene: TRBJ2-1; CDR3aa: CAIGTSGYNEQFF
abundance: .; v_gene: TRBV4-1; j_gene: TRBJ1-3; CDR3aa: CASSQVGQSSGNTIYF
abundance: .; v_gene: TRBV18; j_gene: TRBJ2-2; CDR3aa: CASSPSTQGRGTGELFF
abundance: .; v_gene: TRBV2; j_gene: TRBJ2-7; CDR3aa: CASTKQGSGGHEQYF
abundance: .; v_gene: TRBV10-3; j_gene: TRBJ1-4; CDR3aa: CAISAGKGNEKLFF
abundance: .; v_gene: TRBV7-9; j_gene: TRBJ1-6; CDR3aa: CASSLALVGSSYNSPLHF
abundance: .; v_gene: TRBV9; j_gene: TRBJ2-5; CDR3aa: CASSSTRDGQETQYF
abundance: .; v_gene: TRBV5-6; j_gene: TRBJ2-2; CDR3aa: CASSWTGRRTNTGELFF